The T cell receptor (beta chain) described here comes from a study of cytomegalovirus exposure and HLA in healthy donors. The CDR3 consists of 16 residues. CDR1 is SGHRS, CDR2 YFSETQ, per germline. The ends were cut back, 0 bases at V and 4 bases at J, with 17 bases in the middle. It was with 60 Vbeta and 13 Jbeta primers that the PCR ran. Method: immunoSEQ multiplex PCR; TCRdb's copy keeps in-frame clones and lacks some. Found here are 100,000 to 150,000 clones; the top ten clones hold 1%. The specimen was PBMCs. The origin of this receptor is a man in his late teens or twenties in good health and CMV-seronegative. The chain recombines TRBV5-1 with TRBJ2-7, with TRBD1 as a possible D gene (6 bases). CDR3 sequence reads: CASSLGVGQGRYEQYF. CDR3 nucleotides: TGCGCCAGCAGCTTGGGTGTAGGGCAGGGGAGATACGAGCAGTACTTC.